The 4 T cell receptor beta chains reported below all come from one sample, sequenced in a study (dated by TCRdb to 2016 to 2017). Library method: RT-PCR. TCRdb lists the instrument as Illumina MiSeq. The public reads were quality trimmed at Q25 with fastp and then assembled into clones with MiXCR by TCRdb, keeping productive beta chains. Identical CDR3 proteins give one entry, which carries the most common genes and DNA. This sample gives more than 600,000 distinct CDR3 sequences in total; approximately 15% of them show up just once. The ten largest clones capture 3.6% of the sample. What was sequenced was memory CD4+ T cells from blood. These receptors were collected from a female donor in good health, serving as a healthy control.

The V gene is TRBV9, the J gene TRBJ2-1; 10 bases align to TRBD1. The CDR3 contains 15 residues. Germline V CDR1 and CDR2: SGDLS, YYNGEE. The J segment lost 8 bases and the V segment lost 4 bases, leaving 9 bases of the junction unmatched. The CDR3 sequence is CASSPYRQGAYEQFF. For the CDR3, the DNA is TGTGCCAGCAGCCCATACCGACAGGGGGCTTATGAGCAGTTCTTC.

The sample holds many counts of this clonotype. The CDR3 DNA reads TGCGCCAGCAGCCACGGAAAAGGCGGGACAGCTTACAATGAGCAGTTCTTC. Translating gives CASSHGKGGTAYNEQFF. V is TRBV4-1 and J is TRBJ2-1; D is possibly TRBD1 (7 bases). With 3 bases removed from V and 4 bases from J, the gap between germline ends came to 19 bases. Germline CDR1 MGHRA, CDR2 YSYEKL. CDR3 size: 17 residues.

This clonotype was recorded many times. The V call is TRBV9, the J call TRBJ2-3; D is unresolved. Germline CDR1 is SGDLS and CDR2 is YYNGEE. This CDR3 contains 13 residues. V dropped 4 bases and J dropped 6 bases, with 12 bases sitting between them. DNA for the CDR3: TGTGCCAGCAGCCAGGATCCTGGGGATACGCAGTATTTT. Protein product: CASSQDPGDTQYF.

The V and J genes are TRBV28 and TRBJ2-2; D unresolved. Trimming left V 6 bases short and J 1 base short, with 9 bases between. Germline CDR1 MDHEN, CDR2 SYDVKM. CDR3 size: 14 residues. CDR3 nucleotide sequence: TGTGCCAGCAGACAGACACTGAACACCGGGGAGCTGTTTTTT. This gives the protein CASRQTLNTGELFF.